Sequencing of this TCR beta chain was carried out in a study of human T cells and chemical hapten exposure. Study-level information: Per-sample variation in TCR yield stemmed mainly from small pooled library volume differences.

With 3 bases removed from V and 3 bases from J, the gap between germline ends came to 13 bases. From germline, CDR1 is SQVTM and CDR2 ANQGSEA. The CDR3 length is 14 residues. Individual cDNA molecules had unique molecular identifiers attached to them by the library. In TCRdb, the 5' RACE reads were re-called with MiXCR into one record per CDR3 protein. The repertoire holds roughly 81,000 distinct CDR3 sequences, with approximately 7.7% as singletons. In this sample, this clonotype turned up many times. Whole blood that had not been fractionated was the source of extracted total RNA. V gene TRBV29-1 combines with J gene TRBJ2-3, with D perhaps assigned TRBD1 or TRBD2 (5 bases each). The origin of this receptor is a male donor in good health. CDR3 DNA: TGCAGCGTTGAGTTGGGGCGAGGGACAGATACGCAGTATTTT. This sequence encodes CSVELGRGTDTQYF.